A selection of T cell receptor beta chains follows, all from one sample in a study of blood T cell repertoires in COVID-19. Produced via immunoSEQ multiplex PCR; TCRdb's table is partial and in-frame only. The sample consists of 400,000 to 450,000 clones, 70% to 90% of them appearing once. The specimen sequenced was peripheral blood. These receptors were taken from a man younger than 35 with COVID-19, enrolled during active disease. Each CDR3 is given with its conserved first and last residue. The D gene is left open where the match is weak. The listing skips clone size in some rows; elsewhere it reads once, few, many or a size class.

v_gene	abundance	d_gene	j_gene	CDR3nt	CDR3aa
TRBV19	-	-	TRBJ1-5	TGTGCCAGTAGTATCAAGCCAATTATGGGAGCTCAGCCCCAGCATTTT	CASSIKPIMGAQPQHF
TRBV6-5	-	TRBD1	TRBJ1-2	TGTGCCAGCAGTTACTATGGGACAGGGTCGTCCCTGGGCTACACCTTC	CASSYYGTGSSLGYTF
TRBV7-6	few	-	TRBJ2-3	TGTGCCAGCAGCTTAGCGGCGGGGGCCACAGATACGCAGTATTTT	CASSLAAGATDTQYF
TRBV6-8	-	-	TRBJ2-5	TGTGCCAGCATGTCATATTTTCCGGGGACAGCCGGGGGAGGACAAGAGACTCAGTACTTC	CASMSYFPGTAGGGQETQYF
TRBV19	-	-	TRBJ1-2	TGTGCCAGTAGTATAGTTTCAGCTAACTATGGCTACACCTTC	CASSIVSANYGYTF
TRBV29-1	-	-	TRBJ2-3	TGCAGCGTGCTAGGACAGAACACAGATACGCAGTATTTT	CSVLGQNTDTQYF
TRBV11-3	-	TRBD2	TRBJ2-7	TGTGCCAGCAGCTTAGAGGGAGGGGACGAGCAGTACTTC	CASSLEGGDEQYF
TRBV24-1	-	-	TRBJ2-1	TGTGCCACCGCCGGACCAAGCGGGCAGTTCTTC	CATAGPSGQFF
TRBV5-4	-	-	TRBJ1-1	TGTGCCAGCAGCTTGGTGGGCGCCCGATTTAACACTGAAGCTTTCTTT	CASSLVGARFNTEAFF
TRBV14	-	-	TRBJ2-7	TGTGCCAGCAGCCTACAGGGCGGCGGGTACGAGCAGTACTTC	CASSLQGGGYEQYF
TRBV5-5	-	-	TRBJ1-1	TGTGCCAGCAGCTTGGCCCCCAGTTTATTTGAAGCTTTCTTT	CASSLAPSLFEAFF
TRBV27	-	-	TRBJ1-1	TGTGCCAGCAGTTTAGGACAGAACACTGAAGCTTTCTTT	CASSLGQNTEAFF
TRBV19	-	TRBD1	TRBJ1-5	TGTGCCAGTGGCGATCCGGACAGGGAGTGGTTTCAGCCCCAGCATTTT	CASGDPDREWFQPQHF
TRBV7-9	-	TRBD1	TRBJ2-5	TGTGCCAGCAGCCCCGACAGGGATCCGGAGACCCAGTACTTC	CASSPDRDPETQYF
TRBV18	-	TRBD1	TRBJ2-7	TGTGCCAGCTCAGCAAGACAGGGGAAGGGGTACGAGCAGTACTTC	CASSARQGKGYEQYF
TRBV6-1	once	-	TRBJ2-5	TGTGCCAGCAGTGAATCGGGATCGAGGACCCAGTACTTC	CASSESGSRTQYF
TRBV10-1	-	TRBD1	TRBJ1-4	TGCGCCAGCAGTGAGTCCCGGGACAGGGGGCGAACTAATGAAAAACTGTTTTTT	CASSESRDRGRTNEKLFF
TRBV2	-	-	TRBJ2-7	TGTGCCAGCAAGCCCCTAGCGACGACCTACGAGCAGTACTTC	CASKPLATTYEQYF
TRBV2	few	-	TRBJ2-1	TGTGCCAGCAGCGGGAGATGGGACAATGAGCAGTTCTTC	CASSGRWDNEQFF
TRBV18	-	-	TRBJ2-7	TGTGCCAGCTCACCAATTCAAGCCGACGAGCAGTACTTC	CASSPIQADEQYF
TRBV7-9	-	TRBD1	TRBJ1-2	TGTGCCAGCAGCCCGGGGACAGATTATGGCTACACCTTC	CASSPGTDYGYTF
TRBV3-1/TRBV3-2	few	-	TRBJ2-7	TGTGCCAGCAGCCAAGGGCTAGTAACCGAGCAGTACTTC	CASSQGLVTEQYF
TRBV2	once	-	TRBJ2-7	TGTGCCAGCGGGGCGGGGCCCACCTCAACCTACGAGCAGTACTTC	CASGAGPTSTYEQYF
TRBV19	-	TRBD2	TRBJ2-1	TGTGCCAGTAGCCCGGGACTAGCGGGGGCCGGGCAGTTCTTC	CASSPGLAGAGQFF
TRBV5-4	-	-	TRBJ2-5	TGTGCCAGCAGCTTAGGGGGAGTGGAAGAGACCCAGTACTTC	CASSLGGVEETQYF
TRBV4-1	-	TRBD2	TRBJ2-4	TGCGCCAGCAGCCAAGGACTAGCGGGAGGAAGGGCGAACATTCAGTACTTC	CASSQGLAGGRANIQYF
TRBV29-1	-	TRBD2	TRBJ2-5	TGCAGCGTTGAATCCAGACTAGCGGGAGGGCCTGGGACCCAGTACTTC	CSVESRLAGGPGTQYF
TRBV3-1/TRBV3-2	-	TRBD2	TRBJ2-3	TGTGCCAGCAGCCTAAGCGGGGGAAGAGATACGCAGTATTTT	CASSLSGGRDTQYF
TRBV25-1	-	-	TRBJ2-7	TGTGCCAGCAGTAAGAAACTCGGACATTCCTACGAGCAGTACTTC	CASSKKLGHSYEQYF
TRBV19	-	-	TRBJ1-2	TGTGCCAGTAGTATACAGTCAAACTATGGCTACACCTTC	CASSIQSNYGYTF
TRBV19	-	TRBD2	TRBJ2-7	TGTGCCACAAGGGACTACTCCTACGAGCAGTACTTC	CATRDYSYEQYF
TRBV18	-	-	TRBJ2-2	TGTGCCAGCTCACCACCGTCCCGGGAGAACACCGGGGAGCTGTTTTTT	CASSPPSRENTGELFF
TRBV25-1	-	TRBD1	TRBJ1-2	TGTGCCAGCTATGAGATAGGACAGGGTCCATATGGCTACACCTTC	CASYEIGQGPYGYTF
TRBV7-2	-	TRBD1	TRBJ1-1	TGTGCCAGCAGCGGGACGGACAGGGGGCCCGCTGAAGCTTTCTTT	CASSGTDRGPAEAFF
TRBV19	-	-	TRBJ1-5	TGTGCCAGTACTCAGAAGAACAATCAGCCCCAGCATTTT	CASTQKNNQPQHF
TRBV7-8	-	-	TRBJ1-3	TGTGCCAGCAGCTTGCGATCGGGTAGCTCTGGAAACACCATATATTTT	CASSLRSGSSGNTIYF
TRBV2	-	TRBD2	TRBJ2-5	TGTGCCAGCAGGGGTCCCGGGACTAGCGTTGGAGAGACCCAGTACTTC	CASRGPGTSVGETQYF
TRBV5-1	-	TRBD2	TRBJ2-7	TGCGCCAGCAGCTTCGAACGGCCGGGAGGCTACGAGCAGTACTTC	CASSFERPGGYEQYF
TRBV2	-	TRBD1	TRBJ1-2	TGTGCCAGCAGTTCCGGGACAGGCGACGGCTACACCTTC	CASSSGTGDGYTF
TRBV18	-	-	TRBJ2-7	TGTGCCAGCTCACCACTTGAGGTCTCCGAGCAGTACTTC	CASSPLEVSEQYF
TRBV7-8	-	TRBD1	TRBJ2-5	TGTGCCAGCAGCTTAGGCGATACAGGGGGTGAGACCCAGTACTTC	CASSLGDTGGETQYF
TRBV7-8	once	-	TRBJ2-1	TGTGCCAGCAGACCTGACAGCTACAATGAGCAGTTCTTC	CASRPDSYNEQFF
TRBV4-2	-	-	TRBJ2-5	TGTGCCAGCAGCCAAGTGGGTCCGGGACAAGAGACCCAGTACTTC	CASSQVGPGQETQYF
TRBV7-9	-	-	TRBJ1-1	TGTGCCAGCAGCTTACCGCGAGGGAACGCTGAAGCTTTCTTT	CASSLPRGNAEAFF
TRBV10-2	-	-	TRBJ1-1	TGCGCCAGCAGTGCCGGAGTAGGGAACACTGAAGCTTTCTTT	CASSAGVGNTEAFF
TRBV30	-	-	TRBJ2-7	TGTGCCTGGAGTGCGGGGGGCCCGAGCGAGCAGTACTTC	CAWSAGGPSEQYF
TRBV5-1	-	TRBD2	TRBJ2-2	TGCGCCAGCAGCCAGGGACTAGCGGGGGGGCCGAACACCGGGGAGCTGTTTTTT	CASSQGLAGGPNTGELFF
TRBV5-6	once	TRBD1	TRBJ2-1	TGTGCCAGCAGCCCGACGACAGGGATCTCGGCTGAGCAGTTCTTC	CASSPTTGISAEQFF
TRBV5-1	-	TRBD1	TRBJ2-3	TGCGCCAGCAGCGACGACGGACAGGCTCTTACGCAGTATTTT	CASSDDGQALTQYF
TRBV21-1	-	-	TRBJ2-7	TGTGCCAGCAGCAAACCGGGACAGTACTACGAGCAGTACTTC	CASSKPGQYYEQYF
TRBV14	-	-	TRBJ1-1	TGTGCCAGCAGCCAAGTCTCAGGGCGGACTGAAGCTTTCTTT	CASSQVSGRTEAFF
TRBV11-3	once	TRBD1	TRBJ1-6	TGTGCCAGCAGCTTGGGCCAGGGGGCGCTTAATTCACCCCTCCACTTT	CASSLGQGALNSPLHF
TRBV7-9	-	TRBD1	TRBJ1-2	TGTGCCAGCAGCTTTACAGGGGGCGACGTGAGGACCTTC	CASSFTGGDVRTF
TRBV5-6	few	-	TRBJ1-3	TGTGCCAGCAGCTATTGGAGCTCTGGAAACACCATATATTTT	CASSYWSSGNTIYF
TRBV6-1	-	TRBD1	TRBJ2-6	TGTGCCAGCAGTGAAGCCTCTTTGCCGGACAGGGGGCCTGGGGCCAACGTCCTGACTTTC	CASSEASLPDRGPGANVLTF
TRBV7-2	-	TRBD2	TRBJ2-3	TGTGCCAGCAGCTTAGGTGGGGGGGGAGATACGCAGTATTTT	CASSLGGGGDTQYF
TRBV19	-	-	TRBJ1-1	TGTGCCAGTAGTATCGGGATAAACACTGAAGCTTTCTTT	CASSIGINTEAFF